The T cell receptor beta chain under discussion was sequenced for a study of early T cells in non-severe SARS-CoV-2 infection. About the research overall: Bulk RNA from unsorted whole blood was sequenced; chains were unpaired.

This clonotype was recorded a few times. In germline, CDR1 is KGHSH, CDR2 LQKENI. V was pared by 2 bases and J by 1 base, with 9 bases between. The CDR3 covers 15 residues. TCRdb reanalysed the 5' RACE reads using MiXCR and keeps one entry per CDR3 protein. The profile shows about 68,000 distinct CDR3 sequences, more than 9% of them singletons. The source is an adult who was a healthcare worker with PCR-confirmed SARS-CoV-2 infection or an uninfected control (not recorded which). The rearrangement joins TRBV18 to TRBJ1-5; D gene uncertain. Sequenced material: whole blood. CDR3 bases: TGTGCCAGCTCACCAGATCCGGGGAGCAATCAGCCCCAGCATTTT. Amino acids: CASSPDPGSNQPQHF.